The 18 T cell receptor beta chains presented below share a single source sample, sequenced in a study of cytomegalovirus exposure and HLA in healthy donors. The PCR was carried out with 60 Vbeta primers and 13 Jbeta primers. Assay: immunoSEQ multiplex PCR; the TCRdb copy retains only in-frame clones and omits some. The sample has hundreds of thousands of clones, just over 75% seen once. The sample consisted of PBMCs. Receptor source: a woman aged 60-75 years in good health and CMV-seropositive.

V and J are TRBV5-8 and TRBJ2-3; TRBD1 agrees at 9 bases. J gave up 5 bases and V 2 bases, and 6 bases lay outside the gene matches. The CDR3 length is 15 residues. Germline CDR1 is SGHTS and CDR2 is YDEGEE. The chain's CDR3 is CASSLQQGALDTQYF. DNA of the CDR3: TGTGCCAGCAGCTTACAACAGGGGGCTTTAGATACGCAGTATTTT.

The chain couples TRBV7-3 to TRBJ2-1; TRBD2 matches at 10 bases. Germline V CDR1 and CDR2: SGHTA, FQGTGA. This CDR3 comprises 17 residues. V shed 5 bases, J shed 4 bases, and the junction held 11 bases outside the gene matches. The CDR3, as DNA: TGTGCCAGCAGCCCCGAAGGTACTAGCGGGGAATACAATGAGCAGTTCTTC. Translating it yields CASSPEGTSGEYNEQFF.

The rearrangement uses TRBV28 and TRBJ2-7; D ambiguous. This CDR3 comprises 13 residues. Germline V CDR1 and CDR2: MDHEN, SYDVKM. Trimming removed 4 bases at V and 2 bases at J, with 9 bases between. The chain's CDR3 is CASSSPFAYEQYF. For the CDR3, the DNA is TGTGCCAGCAGTTCCCCCTTTGCCTACGAGCAGTACTTC.

This sequence joins TRBV28 and TRBJ1-2; D ambiguous. The CDR3 loop spans 14 amino acids. In germline, CDR1 is MDHEN, CDR2 SYDVKM. Trimming cost V 3 bases and J 1 base, with 9 bases left between them. As DNA, the CDR3 is TGTGCCAGCAGTTTGGAAGGGAGTAACTATGGCTACACCTTC. Its protein is CASSLEGSNYGYTF.

The chain links TRBV29-1 to TRBJ2-7, with D maybe TRBD2 (6 bases). This CDR3 contains 11 residues. The V end lost 5 bases, the J end lost 3 bases, and 8 bases lay between the germline ends. The germline V gene has CDR1 SQVTM and CDR2 ANQGSEA. The CDR3 bases are TGCAGCGTTTTCGGGGGCTACGAGCAGTACTTC. Residues: CSVFGGYEQYF.

With regard to this clone: Other nucleotide sequences from this sample produce the same CDR3. The chain combines TRBV7-2 with TRBJ1-5; unclear D gene. CDR3 length: 13 residues. Germline lookup yields CDR1 SGHTA and CDR2 FQGNSA. Deletions cut 2 bases from V and 4 bases from J, with 6 bases between. CDR3 residues: CASSLRGNQPQHF. Here the CDR3 DNA reads TGTGCCAGCAGCTTACGAGGGAATCAGCCCCAGCATTTT.

This clone appeared a few times. The CDR3 is CASSVQENTEAFF. The CDR3 DNA is TGTGCCAGCAGCGTACAGGAGAACACTGAAGCTTTCTTT. J is TRBJ1-1 and V is TRBV7-8, with D tentatively TRBD1 (5 bases). The CDR3 covers 13 residues. Germline V lookup: CDR1 SGHVS, CDR2 FQNEAQ. V shed 5 bases and J shed 1 base, with 8 bases lying between them. Drawing the rest from reference TRBV7-8 and TRBJ1-1, the complete variable domain is GAGVSQSPRYKVAKRGQDVALRCDPISGHVSLFWYQQALGQGPEFLTYFQNEAQLDKSGLPSDRFFAERPEGSVSTLKIQRTQQEDSAVYLCASSVQENTEAFFGQGTRLTVV.

The chain links TRBV21-1 to TRBJ2-6; the table's D call, TRBD1, was not checked against the DNA. TRBV21-1 is noted as a pseudogene. The CDR3 covers 20 residues. CDR3 coding DNA: TGTGCCAGCAGCAAAGTAGGGCCGGGACAGCAACTCTCTGGGGCCAACGTCCTGACTTTC. It translates to CASSKVGPGQQLSGANVLTF.

The V call is TRBV5-6, the J call TRBJ2-1, with 7 bases fitting TRBD1. V dropped 3 bases and J dropped 7; count of bases not matched to a gene: 16. CDR3 length equals 17 residues. Germline-derived CDR1 and CDR2 are SGHDT and YYEEEE. The CDR3 spells CASSSSHRGGNRNEQFF. CDR3 nucleotide sequence: TGTGCCAGCAGCTCCTCCCACCGAGGGGGCAATAGGAATGAGCAGTTCTTC.

The V and J genes are TRBV10-1 and TRBJ2-3, with TRBD2 matching 10 bases. The CDR3 totals 13 residues. CDR1 and CDR2 (germline): WNHNN, SYGVQD (reference sequence). The V and J ends lost 7 bases and 4 bases, in that order; junction bases with no gene match: 2. The CDR3 loop reads CASMLAGADTQYF. CDR3 nucleotides: TGCGCCAGCATGCTAGCGGGAGCAGATACGCAGTATTTT.

The chain carries TRBV5-5 and TRBJ1-5, with 7 bases that match TRBD1. In germline, CDR1 is SGHKS, CDR2 YYEKEE (reference sequence). The CDR3 consists of 15 residues. The V segment lost 4 bases and the J segment 5 bases; nucleotides outside the gene matches: 9. CDR3 bases: TGTGCCAGCAGCAGCGACAGGGCCGAGGATCAGCCCCAGCATTTT. Its translation: CASSSDRAEDQPQHF.

This chain joins TRBV7-2 and TRBJ2-5; D perhaps matches TRBD1 (5 bases). CDR1 SGHTA and CDR2 FQGNSA come from the germline V gene. V lost 5 bases and J lost 5, with 15 bases in between. The CDR3 runs 14 residues. The chain's CDR3 is CASSPGGAQETQYF. DNA for the CDR3: TGTGCCAGCAGCCCCGGTGGGGCCCAGGAGACCCAGTACTTC.

The chain couples TRBV19 to TRBJ1-2; weak D call: TRBD1 (6 bases). V shed 6 bases and J shed 0 bases, with 11 bases lying between them. Germline CDR1 is LNHDA and CDR2 is SQIVND (reference sequence). This CDR3 spans 14 amino acids. CDR3 sequence: CASRDSPSNYGYTF. Written as DNA, the CDR3 is TGTGCCAGTAGGGACAGCCCCTCTAACTATGGCTACACCTTC.

This clone was detected only a few times. V is TRBV5-6 and J is TRBJ2-5; TRBD2 matches 12 bases. The CDR3 is 15 residues long. Germline V gene lookup returns CDR1 SGHDT and CDR2 YYEEEE. After removal of 1 base from V and 4 bases from J, the junction contained 2 bases not matched to a gene. CDR3 nucleotides: TGTGCCAGCAGCTTGCTAGCGGGGGGGCGAGAGACCCAGTACTTC. This codes for CASSLLAGGRETQYF.

The chain has TRBV6-1 and TRBJ2-2; possibly TRBD1 for D (8 bases). CDR3 length equals 15 residues. V was shortened by 11 bases and J by 2 bases, with 18 bases between the two germline ends. From germline, CDR1 is MNHNS and CDR2 SASEGT. The CDR3 region has the DNA TGTGCCTCACCAGGGGGCGGGAGAAACACCGGGGAGCTGTTTTTT. Translated, it gives CASPGGGRNTGELFF.

This chain connects TRBV11-3 to TRBJ2-1, with D maybe TRBD1 (5 bases). Trimming took off 5 bases at V and 2 bases at J, with 13 bases between the two ends. The CDR3 spans 15 residues. Germline-derived CDR1 and CDR2 are SGHNT and YENEEA. Here the CDR3 reads CASSQEGAAYNEQFF. CDR3 in DNA: TGTGCCAGCAGCCAGGAAGGGGCAGCCTACAATGAGCAGTTCTTC.

This clone appeared a few times. V and J are TRBV5-1 and TRBJ1-5; 9 positions agree with TRBD1. The junction had 3 bases not matched to a gene; V was cut back by 3 bases and J by 5 bases. Germline values: CDR1 SGHRS, CDR2 YFSETQ. This CDR3 has 14 residues. CDR3 coding DNA: TGCGCCAGCAGCTCCGGGGACAGGGATCAGCCCCAGCATTTT. It codes for CASSSGDRDQPQHF. Using reference TRBV5-1 and TRBJ1-5 for the parts outside the CDR3, the full variable domain is KAGVTQTPRYLIKTRGQQVTLSCSPISGHRSVSWYQQTPGQGLQFLFEYFSETQRNKGNFPGRFSGRQFSNSRSEMNVSTLELGDSALYLCASSSGDRDQPQHFGDGTRLSIL.

The V and J genes are TRBV7-9 and TRBJ1-1, with D maybe TRBD1 (6 bases). The CDR3 runs to 14 residues. Looked up from germline, CDR1 is SEHNR and CDR2 is FQNEAQ (reference sequence). V shed 2 bases and J shed 4 bases, with 11 bases lying between them. The CDR3, as DNA: TGTGCCAGCAGCTTACTTACAGGGATCACTGAAGCTTTCTTT. It encodes CASSLLTGITEAFF.